The 32 T cell receptor beta chains below all came from one sample that was sequenced in a study of cytotoxic CD8 clonotypes in ibrutinib-treated CLL. Using immunoSEQ multiplex PCR, the repertoire was profiled, and TCRdb retains in-frame clones only, with some absent. This table holds around 40,000 clones, roughly two thirds found once. The sample was PBMCs, taken at disease progression, from a patient treated with ibrutinib. The receptors were gathered from a human donor with chronic lymphocytic leukemia.

The chain links TRBV2 to TRBJ2-3; D unresolved. CDR1 and CDR2 (germline): SNHLY, FYNNEI. CDR3 size: 14 residues. V lost 8 bases, J lost 1 base, and 13 bases lay in between. CDR3 DNA sequence: TGTGCCAGCGGTTCCCCTAGGCGCACAGATACGCAGTATTTT. Translating gives CASGSPRRTDTQYF. Full variable domain (rest looked up from reference TRBV2 and TRBJ2-3): EPEVTQTPSHQVTQMGQEVILRCVPISNHLYFYWYRQILGQKVEFLVSFYNNEISEKSEIFDDQFSVERPDGSNFTLKIRSTKLEDSAMYFCASGSPRRTDTQYFGPGTRLTVL.

In its sample, this clone was seen a few times. V and J are TRBV7-9 and TRBJ2-6; D remains ambiguous. The V and J ends lost 0 bases and 0 bases respectively, with 15 bases between them. Germline V gene sequence: CDR1 SEHNR, CDR2 FQNEAQ (reference sequence). The CDR3 is made up of 19 amino acids. The CDR3 DNA reads as TGTGCCAGCAGCTTAGCGGGCCAGATTTCAAGCTCTGGGGCCAACGTCCTGACTTTC. The encoded protein is CASSLAGQISSSGANVLTF.

The count of this clone is one. This chain uses TRBV5-4 with TRBJ1-1, with 8 bases lining up with TRBD1. Trimming took 3 bases from V and 3 from J; bases not matched to a gene: 7. The CDR3 runs to 15 residues. Germline assignment: CDR1 SGHNT and CDR2 YYREEE (reference sequence). Here the CDR3 reads CASSSKQGVYTEAFF. The CDR3 DNA is TGTGCCAGCAGCTCGAAACAGGGGGTTTACACTGAAGCTTTCTTT.

The V gene is TRBV5-1, the J gene TRBJ1-4; D may be TRBD1 (5 bases). The CDR3 runs to 14 residues. V was clipped by 0 bases and J by 7 bases, with 10 bases between them. Germline loops: CDR1 SGHRS, CDR2 YFSETQ. Here the CDR3 DNA reads TGCGCCAGCAGCTTGGTTCCAGGGAGTGAAAAACTGTTTTTT. Protein sequence: CASSLVPGSEKLFF.

This chain connects TRBV5-1 to TRBJ2-2, with 12 bases that match TRBD2. The CDR3 runs to 18 residues. J lost 2 bases, V lost 4 bases, and 9 bases had no gene match. Germline CDR1 reads SGHRS; CDR2 reads YFSETQ. For the CDR3, the DNA is TGCGCCAGCAGCCCGGGGGGACTAGCGGGCCCTAACACCGGGGAGCTGTTTTTT. Translation gives CASSPGGLAGPNTGELFF.

The chain has TRBV6-1 and TRBJ2-7; weak D call: TRBD1 (6 bases). Germline CDR1 MNHNS, CDR2 SASEGT. V lost 3 bases to trimming and J lost 5 bases, with 14 bases between them. This CDR3 region has 14 residues. Written as DNA, the CDR3 is TGTGCCAGCAGTGAGAACAGGGTTCTCAACGAGCAGTACTTC. It encodes CASSENRVLNEQYF.

The rearrangement joins TRBV5-1 to TRBJ1-1; D is undetermined. The CDR3 extends over 13 amino acids. V lost 3 bases and J 2 bases, leaving 8 bases between the germline ends. The germline V gene encodes CDR1 SGHRS and CDR2 YFSETQ. As DNA, the CDR3 is TGCGCCAGCAGCTACGGCGATAACACTGAAGCTTTCTTT. Its translation: CASSYGDNTEAFF. Using reference TRBV5-1 and TRBJ1-1 for the parts outside the CDR3, the full variable domain is KAGVTQTPRYLIKTRGQQVTLSCSPISGHRSVSWYQQTPGQGLQFLFEYFSETQRNKGNFPGRFSGRQFSNSRSEMNVSTLELGDSALYLCASSYGDNTEAFFGQGTRLTVV.

The genes are TRBV25-1 and TRBJ2-4; D call uncertain. CDR1 and CDR2 from the germline V gene are MGHDK and SYGVNS. V was pared by 4 bases and J by 6 bases, with 13 bases between. The CDR3 consists of 14 residues. CDR3 nucleotide sequence: TGTGCCAGCAGTGGAGGAAAGGACCTAAACATTCAGTACTTC. Its translation: CASSGGKDLNIQYF. Variable domain in full (rest from reference TRBV25-1 and TRBJ2-4): EADIYQTPRYLVIGTGKKITLECSQTMGHDKMYWYQQDPGMELHLIHYSYGVNSTEKGDLSSESTVSRIRTEHFPLTLESARPSHTSQYLCASSGGKDLNIQYFGAGTRLSVL.

The J gene is TRBJ2-7, the V gene TRBV7-9, with 11 bases fitting TRBD2. Germline V gene sequence: CDR1 SEHNR, CDR2 FQNEAQ (reference sequence). The CDR3 extends over 17 amino acids. Unmatched junction bases numbered 11, after V lost 5 bases and J lost 2 bases. The CDR3 loop reads CASSAQTGLAVPYEQYF. The CDR3 DNA reads as TGTGCCAGCAGCGCACAAACGGGACTAGCGGTGCCCTACGAGCAGTACTTC.

Only a few counts were recorded for this clone. The chain uses TRBV27 and TRBJ2-4; D is undetermined. The V gene lost 7 bases and the J gene lost 0 bases, with 13 bases spanning the gap. This CDR3 comprises 15 residues. CDR1 MNHEY and CDR2 SMNVEV come from the germline V gene (reference sequence). The CDR3 loop is CASIIWTIAKNIQYF. The CDR3, as DNA: TGTGCCAGCATTATTTGGACCATAGCCAAAAACATTCAGTACTTC.

The chain couples TRBV6-1 to TRBJ1-6; D gene ambiguous. V lost 3 bases, J lost 8 bases, and 8 bases lay in between. CDR1 MNHNS and CDR2 SASEGT come from the germline V gene. This CDR3 comprises 13 residues. In DNA, the CDR3 is TGTGCCAGCAGTGATATGCGGGATTCACCCCTCCACTTT. This sequence encodes CASSDMRDSPLHF.

CDR3 in amino acids: CASSPLRTDEQYF. The CDR3 bases are TGTGCCAGCAGCCCACTTCGGACTGACGAGCAGTACTTC. V is TRBV5-4 and J is TRBJ2-7, with D perhaps matching TRBD2 (5 bases). Looked up from germline, CDR1 is SGHNT and CDR2 is YYREEE (reference sequence). The CDR3 extends over 13 amino acids. Between the trimmed V and J ends, which lost 4 bases and 5 bases, there was a span of 13 bases.

This chain uses TRBV19 with TRBJ2-7; TRBD1 matches at 10 bases. The junction had 2 bases not matched to a gene; V was cut back by 3 bases and J by 3 bases. The CDR3 has 14 residues. Germline loops: CDR1 LNHDA, CDR2 SQIVND (reference sequence). The CDR3 sequence is CASSMGDRGYEQYF. CDR3 bases: TGTGCCAGTAGTATGGGGGACAGGGGCTACGAGCAGTACTTC.

The table lists this clone with a few counts. The chain has TRBV2 and TRBJ2-2; D remains unclear. Germline V gene lookup returns CDR1 SNHLY and CDR2 FYNNEI. Deletions cut 6 bases from V and 2 bases from J, with 4 bases between. This CDR3 has 12 amino acids. For the CDR3, the DNA is TGTGCCAGCAGCACCAACACCGGGGAGCTGTTTTTT. It codes for CASSTNTGELFF. The whole variable domain, filled in from reference TRBV2 and TRBJ2-2, reads EPEVTQTPSHQVTQMGQEVILRCVPISNHLYFYWYRQILGQKVEFLVSFYNNEISEKSEIFDDQFSVERPDGSNFTLKIRSTKLEDSAMYFCASSTNTGELFFGEGSRLTVL.

With regard to this clone: The junction differs from germline at one of its ends, possibly a read error. The CDR3 nucleotides are TGTGCCAGCAGCTTCCGGGGCTCCGACGAGCAGTACTTC. It codes for CASSFRGSDEQYF. This sequence joins TRBV7-2 and TRBJ2-7; D is tentatively TRBD1 or TRBD2 (5 bases each). This CDR3 is built from 13 residues. The germline gives CDR1 SGHTA, CDR2 FQGNSA.

This clone has only one observation. This chain uses TRBV10-3 with TRBJ2-3, with D perhaps matching TRBD2 (5 bases). Trimming left V 8 bases short and J 6 bases short, with 9 bases between. CDR3 size: 11 residues. Germline CDR1 ENHRY, CDR2 SYGVKD. CDR3 residues: CAIRTSDTQYF. As DNA, the CDR3 is TGTGCCATCCGGACTTCCGATACGCAGTATTTT.

V gene TRBV7-8 combines with J gene TRBJ1-5, with D tentatively TRBD1 (5 bases). Germline CDR1 SGHVS, CDR2 FQNEAQ. The CDR3 contains 13 residues. Between the trimmed V and J ends, which lost 3 bases and 7 bases, there was a span of 10 bases. Here the CDR3 reads CASSLEGIQPQHF. CDR3 nucleotide sequence: TGTGCCAGCAGCTTGGAGGGGATCCAGCCCCAGCATTTT.

Only one count was recorded for this clone. This chain connects TRBV27 to TRBJ2-5; D is tentatively TRBD1 or TRBD2 (7 bases each). V was trimmed by 6 bases and J by 4 bases, leaving 18 bases between them. Germline values: CDR1 MNHEY, CDR2 SMNVEV (reference sequence). The CDR3 contains 15 residues. The CDR3 coding sequence is TGTGCCAGCAGGCTCTCAGTCAGGGGGGGAGAGACCCAGTACTTC. It translates to CASRLSVRGGETQYF.

This rearrangement joins TRBV5-8 to TRBJ2-1; 12 bases match TRBD2. Germline V gene sequence: CDR1 SGHTS, CDR2 YDEGEE. This CDR3 is 15 amino acids long. J gave up 4 bases and V 2 bases, and 1 base lay outside the gene matches. The CDR3 sequence: CASSLGLAGYNEQFF. Written as DNA, the CDR3 is TGTGCCAGCAGCTTAGGACTAGCGGGATACAATGAGCAGTTCTTC.

This chain joins TRBV29-1 and TRBJ1-1; D perhaps matches TRBD1 (5 bases). The V gene lost 6 bases and the J gene lost 1 base, with 15 bases spanning the gap. The germline gives CDR1 SQVTM, CDR2 ANQGSEA. This CDR3 has 14 residues. The CDR3 DNA reads as TGCAGCGTCGACCGGGACCCTGGGAACACTGAAGCTTTCTTT. It codes for CSVDRDPGNTEAFF.

The chain joins TRBV27 to TRBJ1-4; D may be TRBD1 (5 bases). Germline loops: CDR1 MNHEY, CDR2 SMNVEV (reference sequence). V was trimmed by 8 bases and J by 10 bases, leaving 20 bases between them. The CDR3 contains 14 residues. The CDR3 DNA reads TGTGCCAGCTGCGGTCAGGGTTTAGTCGGAAAACTGTTTTTT. It translates to CASCGQGLVGKLFF. The full variable domain, with the rest looked up from reference TRBV27 and TRBJ1-4, is EAQVTQNPRYLITVTGKKLTVTCSQNMNHEYMSWYRQDPGLGLRQIYYSMNVEVTDKGDVPEGYKVSRKEKRNFPLILESPSPNQTSLYFCASCGQGLVGKLFFGSGTQLSVL.

CDR3 coding DNA: TGTGCCAGCAATCGGGGGAAGGACACCGGGGAGCTGTTTTTT. This encodes CASNRGKDTGELFF. The J gene is TRBJ2-2, the V gene TRBV6-6; D is perhaps TRBD2 (6 bases). Per the germline V gene, CDR1 is MNHNY and CDR2 is SVGAGI (reference sequence). V lost 7 bases and J lost 3, with 12 bases in between. CDR3 length: 14 amino acids.

This clone was seen only a few times. The chain joins TRBV18 to TRBJ1-6; D is perhaps TRBD1 (5 bases). Between the trimmed V and J ends, which lost 3 bases and 13 bases, there was a span of 13 bases. The V gene's germline CDR1 is KGHSH and CDR2 LQKENI. The CDR3 spans 13 residues. The CDR3 sequence is CASSPSGGVPLHF. The CDR3 DNA follows: TGTGCCAGCTCACCCTCGGGGGGGGTCCCCCTCCACTTT.

The chain couples TRBV7-9 to TRBJ1-1; the D gene is possibly TRBD1 (5 bases). In germline, CDR1 is SEHNR, CDR2 FQNEAQ (reference sequence). Between the trimmed V and J ends, which lost 1 base and 10 bases, there was a span of 10 bases. The CDR3 covers 12 residues. The CDR3 bases are TGTGCCAGCAGCTTAGGTGCGGGGGGAGCTTTCTTT. It codes for CASSLGAGGAFF.

This chain joins TRBV5-6 and TRBJ2-7, with D unclear. Between the trimmed V and J ends, which lost 3 bases and 0 bases, there was a span of 19 bases. CDR3 length: 17 residues. Per the germline V gene, CDR1 is SGHDT and CDR2 is YYEEEE. CDR3 DNA sequence: TGTGCCAGCAGCTATGGTGCTGGGCGGCTAACCTCCTACGAGCAGTACTTC. Protein product: CASSYGAGRLTSYEQYF. Full variable domain (missing parts from reference TRBV5-6 and TRBJ2-7): DAGVTQSPTHLIKTRGQQVTLRCSPKSGHDTVSWYQQALGQGPQFIFQYYEEEERQRGNFPDRFSGHQFPNYSSELNVNALLLGDSALYLCASSYGAGRLTSYEQYFGPGTRLTVT.

This clone was picked up a small number of times. V usage is TRBV6-1 and J usage is TRBJ2-2, with D unresolved. Germline V gene sequence: CDR1 MNHNS, CDR2 SASEGT. This CDR3 contains 15 residues. V lost 6 bases, J lost 1 base, and 12 bases lay in between. The CDR3 sequence: CASRQLTGNTGELFF. In DNA form, the CDR3 reads TGTGCCAGCAGGCAGCTGACGGGGAACACCGGGGAGCTGTTTTTT.

The chain recombines TRBV6-1 with TRBJ2-2, with unresolved D. Trimming removed 4 bases at V and 2 bases at J, with 8 bases between. This CDR3 has 14 amino acids. CDR1 and CDR2 from the germline V gene are MNHNS and SASEGT. The CDR3 DNA reads as TGTGCCAGCAGTGTACAGCTCAACACCGGGGAGCTGTTTTTT. This translates into CASSVQLNTGELFF.

The rearrangement links TRBV7-9 to TRBJ2-7; unclear D gene. V gave up 5 bases and J gave up 6 bases, with 20 bases separating them. There are 15 residues in the CDR3. CDR1 SEHNR and CDR2 FQNEAQ come from the germline V gene (reference sequence). CDR3 protein: CASSPERWLVVEQYF. The CDR3 DNA is TGTGCCAGCAGCCCCGAACGGTGGCTAGTGGTCGAGCAGTACTTC.

The CDR3 loop reads CSVQRGAGDGYTF. Written as DNA, the CDR3 is TGCAGCGTTCAAAGGGGGGCGGGTGATGGCTACACCTTC. V is TRBV29-1 and J is TRBJ1-2, with D perhaps matching TRBD1 (6 bases). The V end was cut by 5 bases, the J end by 6 bases, with 16 bases between. CDR3 length: 13 amino acids. The V gene's germline CDR1 is SQVTM and CDR2 ANQGSEA.

This rearrangement joins TRBV14 to TRBJ1-4; a possible D gene is TRBD1 (5 bases). Germline CDR1 reads SGHDN; CDR2 reads FVKESK. V lost 5 bases and J lost 4, with 8 bases in between. The CDR3 is made up of 13 amino acids. CDR3 loop: CASSRGINEKLFF. The CDR3 bases are TGTGCCAGCAGCAGGGGCATTAATGAAAAACTGTTTTTT.

The CDR3 DNA reads as TGTGCCAGCAGCTTGGTAGCGGACACCGGGGAGCTGTTTTTT. This encodes CASSLVADTGELFF. The chain recombines TRBV5-4 with TRBJ2-2; D might be TRBD2 (6 bases). Trimming shortened V by 0 bases and J by 3 bases, and 6 bases separated the two germline ends. Germline V lookup: CDR1 SGHNT, CDR2 YYREEE (reference sequence). This CDR3 region has 14 residues.

V is TRBV18 and J is TRBJ1-1; TRBD1 is a possible D gene (5 bases). The germline gives CDR1 KGHSH, CDR2 LQKENI. The length of the CDR3 is 13 residues. Trimming took 3 bases from V and 2 from J, leaving 7 bases between them. CDR3 nucleotide sequence: TGTGCCAGCTCACCGACAGAAAACACTGAAGCTTTCTTT. It specifies CASSPTENTEAFF. Combining the CDR3 with reference TRBV18 and TRBJ1-1 gives the whole variable domain NAGVMQNPRHLVRRRGQEARLRCSPMKGHSHVYWYRQLPEEGLKFMVYLQKENIIDESGMPKERFSAEFPKEGPSILRIQQVVRGDSAAYFCASSPTENTEAFFGQGTRLTVV.